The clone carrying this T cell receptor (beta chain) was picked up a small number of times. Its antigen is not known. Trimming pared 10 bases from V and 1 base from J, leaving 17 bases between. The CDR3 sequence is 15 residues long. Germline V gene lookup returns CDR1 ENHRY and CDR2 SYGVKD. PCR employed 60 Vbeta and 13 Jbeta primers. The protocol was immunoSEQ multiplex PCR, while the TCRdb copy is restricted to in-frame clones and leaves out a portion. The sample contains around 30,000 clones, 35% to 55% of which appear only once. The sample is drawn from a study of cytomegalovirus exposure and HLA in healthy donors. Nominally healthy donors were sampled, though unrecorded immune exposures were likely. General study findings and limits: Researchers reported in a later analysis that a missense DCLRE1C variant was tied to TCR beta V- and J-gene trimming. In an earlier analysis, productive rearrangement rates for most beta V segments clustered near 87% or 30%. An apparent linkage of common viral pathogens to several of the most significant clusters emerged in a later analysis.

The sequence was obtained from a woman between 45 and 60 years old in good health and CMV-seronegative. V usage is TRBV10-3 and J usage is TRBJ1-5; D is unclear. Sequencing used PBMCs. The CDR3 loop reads CATRQRSISNQPQHF. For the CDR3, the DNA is TGTGCCACCAGGCAAAGAAGCATCAGCAATCAGCCCCAGCATTTT.